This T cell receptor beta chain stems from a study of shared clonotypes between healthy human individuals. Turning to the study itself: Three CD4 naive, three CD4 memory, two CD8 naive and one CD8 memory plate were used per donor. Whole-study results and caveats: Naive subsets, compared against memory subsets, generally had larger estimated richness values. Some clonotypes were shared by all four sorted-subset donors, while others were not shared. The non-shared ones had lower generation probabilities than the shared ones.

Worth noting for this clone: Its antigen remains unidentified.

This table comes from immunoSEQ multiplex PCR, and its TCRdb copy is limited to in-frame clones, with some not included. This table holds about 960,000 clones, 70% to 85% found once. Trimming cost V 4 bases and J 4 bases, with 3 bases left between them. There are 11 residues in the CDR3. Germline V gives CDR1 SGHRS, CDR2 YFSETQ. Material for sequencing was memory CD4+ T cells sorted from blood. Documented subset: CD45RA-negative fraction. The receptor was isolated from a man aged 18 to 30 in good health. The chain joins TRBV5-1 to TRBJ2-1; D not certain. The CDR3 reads CASSTYNEQFF. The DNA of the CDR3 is TGCGCCAGCAGCACTTACAATGAGCAGTTCTTC.